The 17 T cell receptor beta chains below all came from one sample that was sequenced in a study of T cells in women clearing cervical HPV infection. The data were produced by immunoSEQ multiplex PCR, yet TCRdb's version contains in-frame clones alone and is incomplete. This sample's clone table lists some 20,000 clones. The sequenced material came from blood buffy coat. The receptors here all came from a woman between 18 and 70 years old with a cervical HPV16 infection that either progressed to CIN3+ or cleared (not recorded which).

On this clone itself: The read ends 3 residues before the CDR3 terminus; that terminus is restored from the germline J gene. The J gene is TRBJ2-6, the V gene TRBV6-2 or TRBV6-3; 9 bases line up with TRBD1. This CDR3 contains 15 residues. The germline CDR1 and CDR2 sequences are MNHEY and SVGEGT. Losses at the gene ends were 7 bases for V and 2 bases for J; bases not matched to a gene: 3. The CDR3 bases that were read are TGTGCCAGCATCCGGGACAGGGCTGGGGCCAACGTC. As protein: CASIRDRAGANV. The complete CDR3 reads CASIRDRAGANVLTF.

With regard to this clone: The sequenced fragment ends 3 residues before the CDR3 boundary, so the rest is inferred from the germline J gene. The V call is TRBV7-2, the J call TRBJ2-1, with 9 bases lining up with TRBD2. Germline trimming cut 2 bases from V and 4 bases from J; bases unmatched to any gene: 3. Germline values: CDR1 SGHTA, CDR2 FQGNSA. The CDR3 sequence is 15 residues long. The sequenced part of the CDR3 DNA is TGTGCCAGCAGCTTATTAGCGGGGGTATACAATGAG. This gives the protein CASSLLAGVYNE. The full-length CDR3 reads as CASSLLAGVYNEQFF.

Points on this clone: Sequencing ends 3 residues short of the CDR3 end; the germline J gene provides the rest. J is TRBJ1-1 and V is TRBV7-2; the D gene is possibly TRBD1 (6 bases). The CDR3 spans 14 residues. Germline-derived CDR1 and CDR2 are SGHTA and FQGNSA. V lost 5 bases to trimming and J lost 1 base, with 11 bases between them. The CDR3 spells CASSLTRGNTEAFF. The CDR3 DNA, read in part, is TGTGCCAGCAGCCTAACCAGGGGGAACACTGAA. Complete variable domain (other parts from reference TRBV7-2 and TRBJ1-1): GAGVSQSPSNKVTEKGKDVELRCDPISGHTALYWYRQSLGQGLEFLIYFQGNSAPDKSGLPSDRFSAERTGGSVSTLTIQRTQQEDSAVYLCASSLTRGNTEAFFGQGTRLTVV.

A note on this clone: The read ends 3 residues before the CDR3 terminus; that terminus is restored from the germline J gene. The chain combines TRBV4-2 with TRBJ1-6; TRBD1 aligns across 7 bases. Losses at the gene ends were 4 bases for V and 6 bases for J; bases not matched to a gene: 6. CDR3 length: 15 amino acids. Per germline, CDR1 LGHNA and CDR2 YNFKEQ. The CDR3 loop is CASSRGGLGNSPLHF. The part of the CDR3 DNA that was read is TGTGCCAGCAGCCGAGGGGGCCTGGGTAATTCACCC.

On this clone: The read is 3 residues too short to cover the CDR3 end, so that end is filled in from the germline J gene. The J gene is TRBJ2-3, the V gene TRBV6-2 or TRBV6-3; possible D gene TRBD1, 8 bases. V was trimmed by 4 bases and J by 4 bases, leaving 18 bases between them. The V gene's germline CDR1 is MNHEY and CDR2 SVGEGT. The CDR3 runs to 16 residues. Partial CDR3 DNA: TGTGCCAGCAGTTCGGGACAGGCAAGCGGGGCAGATACG. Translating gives CASSSGQASGADT. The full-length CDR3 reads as CASSSGQASGADTQYF.

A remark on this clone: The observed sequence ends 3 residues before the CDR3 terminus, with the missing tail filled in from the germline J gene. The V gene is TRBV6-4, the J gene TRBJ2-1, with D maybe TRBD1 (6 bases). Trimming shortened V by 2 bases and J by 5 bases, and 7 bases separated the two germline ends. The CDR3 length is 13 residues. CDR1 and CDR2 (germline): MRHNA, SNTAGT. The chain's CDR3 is CASSDGDNNEQFF. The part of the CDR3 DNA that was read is TGTGCCAGCAGTGACGGGGACAACAATGAG.

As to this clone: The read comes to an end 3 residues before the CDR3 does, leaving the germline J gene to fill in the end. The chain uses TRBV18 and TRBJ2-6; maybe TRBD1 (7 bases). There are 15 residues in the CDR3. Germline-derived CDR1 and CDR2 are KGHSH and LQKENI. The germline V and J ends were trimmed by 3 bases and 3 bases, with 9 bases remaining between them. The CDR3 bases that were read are TGTGCCAGCTCACCCCAGGGGGGTGGGGCCAACGTC. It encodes CASSPQGGGANV. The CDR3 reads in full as CASSPQGGGANVLTF.

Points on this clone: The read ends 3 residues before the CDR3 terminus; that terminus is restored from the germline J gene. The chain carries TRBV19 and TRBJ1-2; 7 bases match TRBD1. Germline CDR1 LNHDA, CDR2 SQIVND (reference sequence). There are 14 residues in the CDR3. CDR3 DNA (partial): TGTGCCAGTAGTATAGGAGGGGGCTCCTACGGG. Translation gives CASSIGGGSYG. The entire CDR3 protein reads CASSIGGGSYGYTF.

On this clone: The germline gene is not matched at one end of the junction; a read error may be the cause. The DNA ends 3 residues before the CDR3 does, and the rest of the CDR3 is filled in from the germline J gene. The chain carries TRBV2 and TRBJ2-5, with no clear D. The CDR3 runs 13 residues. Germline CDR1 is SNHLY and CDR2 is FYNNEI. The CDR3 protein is CASSDVYQGTQYF. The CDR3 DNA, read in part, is TGTGCCAGCAGTGATGTGTACCAAGGGACC.

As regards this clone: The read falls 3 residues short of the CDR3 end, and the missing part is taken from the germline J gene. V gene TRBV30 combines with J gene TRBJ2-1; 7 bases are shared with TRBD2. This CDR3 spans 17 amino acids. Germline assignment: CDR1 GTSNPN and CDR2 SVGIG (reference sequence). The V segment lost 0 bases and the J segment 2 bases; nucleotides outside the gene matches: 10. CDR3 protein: CAWSVGSAGDTYNEQFF. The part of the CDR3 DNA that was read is TGTGCCTGGAGTGTAGGATCGGCGGGAGATACCTACAATGAG.

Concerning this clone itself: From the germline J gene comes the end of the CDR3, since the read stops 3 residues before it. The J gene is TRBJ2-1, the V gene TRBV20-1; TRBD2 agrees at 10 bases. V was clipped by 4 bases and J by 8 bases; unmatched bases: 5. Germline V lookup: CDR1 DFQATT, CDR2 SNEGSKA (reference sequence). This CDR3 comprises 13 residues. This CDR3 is CSAKSGGAYEQFF. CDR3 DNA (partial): TGCAGTGCTAAAAGCGGGGGGGCTTATGAG.

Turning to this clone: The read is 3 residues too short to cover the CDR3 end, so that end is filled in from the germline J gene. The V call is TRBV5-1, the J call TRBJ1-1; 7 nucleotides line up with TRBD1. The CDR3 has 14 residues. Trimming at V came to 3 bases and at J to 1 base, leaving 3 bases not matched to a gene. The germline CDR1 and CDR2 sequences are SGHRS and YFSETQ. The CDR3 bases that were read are TGCGCCAGCAGCTCGGGACAGCCGAACACTGAA. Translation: CASSSGQPNTE. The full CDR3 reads CASSSGQPNTEAFF.

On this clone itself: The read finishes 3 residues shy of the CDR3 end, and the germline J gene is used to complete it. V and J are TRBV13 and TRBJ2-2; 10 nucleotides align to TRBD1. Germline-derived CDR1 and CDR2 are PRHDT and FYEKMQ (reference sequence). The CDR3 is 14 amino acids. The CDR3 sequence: CASSRQGANEKLFF. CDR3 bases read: TGTGCCAGCAGCCGACAGGGGGCTAATGAAAAG.

The part of the CDR3 DNA that was read is TGTGCCAGTAAGACTGAGACGGGAAACACC. Translated: CASKTETGNT. Given in full, the CDR3 is CASKTETGNTIYF. The V gene is TRBV19, the J gene TRBJ1-3; D call uncertain. The sequence runs out 3 residues before the end of the CDR3; the remainder is reconstructed from the germline J gene. The CDR3 runs 13 residues. The V gene lost 7 bases and the J gene lost 4 bases, with 11 bases spanning the gap. CDR1 and CDR2 (germline): LNHDA, SQIVND (reference sequence).

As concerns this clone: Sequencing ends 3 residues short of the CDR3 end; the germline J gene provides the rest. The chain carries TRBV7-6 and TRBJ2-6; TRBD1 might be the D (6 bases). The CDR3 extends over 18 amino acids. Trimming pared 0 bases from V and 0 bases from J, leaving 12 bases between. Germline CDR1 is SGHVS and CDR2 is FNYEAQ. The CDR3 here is CASSLAGGWSSGANVLTF. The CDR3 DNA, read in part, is TGTGCCAGCAGCTTAGCTGGGGGCTGGAGCTCTGGGGCCAACGTC.

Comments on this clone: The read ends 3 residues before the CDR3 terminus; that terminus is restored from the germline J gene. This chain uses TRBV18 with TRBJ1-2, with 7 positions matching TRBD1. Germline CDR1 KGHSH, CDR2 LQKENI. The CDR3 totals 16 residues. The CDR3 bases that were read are TGTGCCAGCTCACCCCTTGGACAGGCCCCCACAGATACC. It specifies CASSPLGQAPTDT. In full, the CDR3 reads CASSPLGQAPTDTYTF. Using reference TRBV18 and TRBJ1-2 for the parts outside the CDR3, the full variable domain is NAGVMQNPRHLVRRRGQEARLRCSPMKGHSHVYWYRQLPEEGLKFMVYLQKENIIDESGMPKERFSAEFPKEGPSILRIQQVVRGDSAAYFCASSPLGQAPTDTYTFGSGTRLTVV.

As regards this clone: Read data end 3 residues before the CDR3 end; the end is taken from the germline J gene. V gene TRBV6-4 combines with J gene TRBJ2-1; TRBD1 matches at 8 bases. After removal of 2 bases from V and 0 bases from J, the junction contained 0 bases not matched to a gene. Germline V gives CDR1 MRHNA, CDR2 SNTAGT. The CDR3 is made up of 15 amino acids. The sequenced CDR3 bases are TGTGCCAGCAGTGACGGGACAGGCTCCTACAATGAG. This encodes CASSDGTGSYNE. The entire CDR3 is CASSDGTGSYNEQFF.